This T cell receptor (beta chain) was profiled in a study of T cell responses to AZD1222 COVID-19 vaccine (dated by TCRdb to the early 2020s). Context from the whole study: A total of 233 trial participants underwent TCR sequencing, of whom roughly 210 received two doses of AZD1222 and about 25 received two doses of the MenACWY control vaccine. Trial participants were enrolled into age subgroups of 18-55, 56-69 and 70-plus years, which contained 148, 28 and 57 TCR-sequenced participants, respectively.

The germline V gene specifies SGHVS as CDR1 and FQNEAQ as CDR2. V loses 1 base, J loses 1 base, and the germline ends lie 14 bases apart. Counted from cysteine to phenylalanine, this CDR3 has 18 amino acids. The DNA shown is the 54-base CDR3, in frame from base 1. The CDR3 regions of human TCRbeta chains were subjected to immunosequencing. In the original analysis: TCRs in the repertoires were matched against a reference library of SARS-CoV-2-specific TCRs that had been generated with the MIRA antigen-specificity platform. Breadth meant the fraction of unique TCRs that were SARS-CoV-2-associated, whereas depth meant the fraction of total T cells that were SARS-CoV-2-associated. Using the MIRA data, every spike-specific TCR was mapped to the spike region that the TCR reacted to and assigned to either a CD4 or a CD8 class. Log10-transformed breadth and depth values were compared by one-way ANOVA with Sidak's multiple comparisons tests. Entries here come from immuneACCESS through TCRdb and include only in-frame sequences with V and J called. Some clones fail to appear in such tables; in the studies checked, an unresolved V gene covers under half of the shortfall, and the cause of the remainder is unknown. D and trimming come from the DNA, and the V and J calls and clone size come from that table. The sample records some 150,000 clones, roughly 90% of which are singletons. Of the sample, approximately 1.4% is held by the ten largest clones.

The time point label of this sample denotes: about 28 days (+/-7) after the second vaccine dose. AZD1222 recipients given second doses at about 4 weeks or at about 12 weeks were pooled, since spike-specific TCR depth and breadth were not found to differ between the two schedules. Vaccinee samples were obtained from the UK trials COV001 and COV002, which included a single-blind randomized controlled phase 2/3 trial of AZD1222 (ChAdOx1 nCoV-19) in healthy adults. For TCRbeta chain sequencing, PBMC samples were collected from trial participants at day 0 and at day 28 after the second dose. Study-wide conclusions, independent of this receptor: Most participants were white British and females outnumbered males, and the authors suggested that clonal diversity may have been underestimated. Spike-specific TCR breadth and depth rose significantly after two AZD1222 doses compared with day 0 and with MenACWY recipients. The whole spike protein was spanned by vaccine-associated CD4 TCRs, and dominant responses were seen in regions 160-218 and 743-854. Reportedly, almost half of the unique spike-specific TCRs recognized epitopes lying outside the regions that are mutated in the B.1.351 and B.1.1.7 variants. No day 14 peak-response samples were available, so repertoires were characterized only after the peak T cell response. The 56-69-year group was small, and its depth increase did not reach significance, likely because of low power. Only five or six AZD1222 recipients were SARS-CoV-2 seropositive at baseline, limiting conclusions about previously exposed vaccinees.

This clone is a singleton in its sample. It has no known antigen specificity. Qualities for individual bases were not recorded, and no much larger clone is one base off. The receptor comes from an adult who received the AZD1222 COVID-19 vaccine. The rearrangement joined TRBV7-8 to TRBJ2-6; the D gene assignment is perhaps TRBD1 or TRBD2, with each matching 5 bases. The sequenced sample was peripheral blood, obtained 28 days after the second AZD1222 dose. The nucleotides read TGTGCCAGCAGCTTAGTTACAGGATCGGGGTCTGGGGCCAACGTCCTGACTTTC. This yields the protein CASSLVTGSGSGANVLTF.